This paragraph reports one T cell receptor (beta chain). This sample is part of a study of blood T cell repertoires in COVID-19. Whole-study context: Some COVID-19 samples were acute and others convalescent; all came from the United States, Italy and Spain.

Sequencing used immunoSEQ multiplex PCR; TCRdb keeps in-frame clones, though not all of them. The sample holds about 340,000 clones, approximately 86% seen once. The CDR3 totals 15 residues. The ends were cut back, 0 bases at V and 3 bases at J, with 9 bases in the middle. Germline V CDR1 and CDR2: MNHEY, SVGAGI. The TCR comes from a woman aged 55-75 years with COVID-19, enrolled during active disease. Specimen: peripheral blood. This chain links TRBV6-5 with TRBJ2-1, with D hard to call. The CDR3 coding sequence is TGTGCCAGCAGTTACTCGTTGACTGTCTACAATGAGCAGTTCTTC. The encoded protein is CASSYSLTVYNEQFF.